The clone carrying this TCR beta chain was counted ten times or more. Its antigen is unidentified. Trimming cost V 0 bases and J 0 bases, with 7 bases left between them. The CDR3 is made up of 15 amino acids. Germline CDR1 reads SGHDT; CDR2 reads YYEEEE. Collection of 9 to 10 milliliters of peripheral blood was performed for each donor. Primed by a sample-barcoded 5' primer and a J-beta primer mix, a second PCR proceeded for roughly 7 to 11 cycles. TCRdb analysed the 5' RACE reads with MiXCR anew, one entry per CDR3 protein. Of about 510,000 distinct CDR3 sequences detected, 25% to 35% appear once; the ten largest clones hold roughly 3.5%. The sample is drawn from a study of blood T cells in healthy people across ages. The wider study: Researchers report that template switching captured about one barcoded beta molecule per two T cells.

Findings and limits, study-wide: Conclusively comparing naive with antigen-experienced cells was impossible with unsorted PBMCs.

These data are also associated with another study on T cells of mothers and their children.

The chain links TRBV5-6 to TRBJ1-5; no definite D call. Sequenced input: blood. This clonotype was obtained from a boy younger than 10 in good health. The CDR3: CASSLGPGSNQPQHF. Here the CDR3 DNA reads TGTGCCAGCAGCTTGGGTCCGGGTAGCAATCAGCCCCAGCATTTT.